This is a list of T cell receptor beta chains from one sample in a study of regulatory T cells in long-lasting Graves disease. TCRdb reprocessed the multiplex PCR reads via MiXCR and lists one record per CDR3 protein. The data show roughly 530,000 distinct CDR3 sequences, roughly a sixth seen once. These same records also appear under a second study, on T cells in Graves' hyperthyroidism and ophthalmopathy.

This specimen consisted of peripheral blood mononuclear cells (PBMCs), obtained at new diagnosis, from a patient treated with antithyroid drugs. The receptors shown here come from a middle-aged woman with Graves disease. The CDR3 runs from the conserved cysteine through the conserved F or W. Each record gives: clone size, V gene, D gene, J gene, CDR3 protein, CDR3 DNA. A D gene is named only where the DNA matches it firmly. Only part of the rows carry a size: once, few, many, or a class if the clone is expanded.

clone_size: many; v_call: TRBV19; d_call: -; j_call: TRBJ2-3; cdr3_aa: CASKRERGREDTQYF; cdr3_nt: TGTGCCAGTAAAAGGGAGAGGGGGCGGGAAGATACGCAGTATTTT
clone_size: many; v_call: TRBV5-5; d_call: TRBD1; j_call: TRBJ2-3; cdr3_aa: CASSTGGGTDTQYF; cdr3_nt: TGTGCCAGCAGTACAGGGGGCGGCACAGATACGCAGTATTTT
clone_size: few; v_call: TRBV6-1; d_call: TRBD1; j_call: TRBJ2-7; cdr3_aa: CASTRQGFSYEQYF; cdr3_nt: TGTGCCAGCACGCGACAGGGCTTCTCCTACGAGCAGTACTTC
clone_size: few; v_call: TRBV30; d_call: TRBD1; j_call: TRBJ2-6; cdr3_aa: CAWSVQGLAGANVLTF; cdr3_nt: TGTGCCTGGAGTGTACAGGGGTTGGCTGGGGCCAACGTCCTGACTTTC
clone_size: many; v_call: TRBV7-9; d_call: -; j_call: TRBJ1-1; cdr3_aa: CASSLAPNTEAFF; cdr3_nt: TGTGCCAGCAGCTTAGCCCCCAACACTGAAGCTTTCTTT
clone_size: many; v_call: TRBV14; d_call: -; j_call: TRBJ2-3; cdr3_aa: CASSQKRSTDTQYF; cdr3_nt: TGTGCCAGCAGCCAGAAAAGGAGCACAGATACGCAGTATTTT
clone_size: few; v_call: TRBV5-6; d_call: -; j_call: TRBJ1-5; cdr3_aa: CASSLAGGTWNQPQHF; cdr3_nt: TGTGCCAGCAGCTTGGCCGGGGGGACTTGGAATCAGCCCCAGCATTTT
clone_size: -; v_call: TRBV6-1; d_call: -; j_call: TRBJ1-4; cdr3_aa: CASSQGRTPANREKLFF; cdr3_nt: TGTGCCAGCAGCCAAGGACGGACCCCAGCGAATAGGGAAAAACTGTTTTTT
clone_size: -; v_call: TRBV6-1; d_call: TRBD2; j_call: TRBJ2-2; cdr3_aa: CASSERAPGGGELFF; cdr3_nt: TGTGCCAGCAGTGAAAGAGCGCCGGGGGGCGGGGAGCTGTTTTTT
clone_size: many; v_call: TRBV5-1; d_call: TRBD1; j_call: TRBJ2-7; cdr3_aa: CASSPVGGTGSRYEQYF; cdr3_nt: TGCGCCAGCAGCCCGGTCGGGGGGACAGGGAGTCGCTACGAGCAGTACTTC
clone_size: -; v_call: TRBV7-8; d_call: -; j_call: TRBJ2-5; cdr3_aa: CASSPARGGITETQYF; cdr3_nt: TGTGCCAGCAGCCCCGCTAGGGGGGGCATTACGGAGACCCAGTACTTC
clone_size: many; v_call: TRBV6-2/TRBV6-3; d_call: -; j_call: TRBJ1-1; cdr3_aa: CASSYLAGAMNTEAFF; cdr3_nt: TGTGCCAGCAGTTACTTGGCAGGGGCAATGAACACTGAAGCTTTCTTT
clone_size: -; v_call: TRBV5-1; d_call: -; j_call: TRBJ1-2; cdr3_aa: CASSLASRIYGYTF; cdr3_nt: TGCGCCAGCAGCTTGGCGTCCAGAATCTATGGCTACACCTTC
clone_size: -; v_call: TRBV7-9; d_call: TRBD2; j_call: TRBJ2-3; cdr3_aa: CASSISSGGPARDTQYF; cdr3_nt: TGTGCCAGCAGCATCAGTAGCGGGGGGCCCGCGAGGGATACGCAGTATTTT
clone_size: many; v_call: TRBV12-3/TRBV12-4; d_call: TRBD1; j_call: TRBJ1-1; cdr3_aa: CASRPTGVGTEAFF; cdr3_nt: TGTGCCAGCAGGCCGACAGGGGTTGGCACTGAAGCTTTCTTT
clone_size: many; v_call: TRBV3-1; d_call: TRBD2; j_call: TRBJ2-1; cdr3_aa: CASSQVLAGGNEQFF; cdr3_nt: TGTGCCAGCAGCCAAGTACTAGCGGGGGGCAATGAGCAGTTCTTC